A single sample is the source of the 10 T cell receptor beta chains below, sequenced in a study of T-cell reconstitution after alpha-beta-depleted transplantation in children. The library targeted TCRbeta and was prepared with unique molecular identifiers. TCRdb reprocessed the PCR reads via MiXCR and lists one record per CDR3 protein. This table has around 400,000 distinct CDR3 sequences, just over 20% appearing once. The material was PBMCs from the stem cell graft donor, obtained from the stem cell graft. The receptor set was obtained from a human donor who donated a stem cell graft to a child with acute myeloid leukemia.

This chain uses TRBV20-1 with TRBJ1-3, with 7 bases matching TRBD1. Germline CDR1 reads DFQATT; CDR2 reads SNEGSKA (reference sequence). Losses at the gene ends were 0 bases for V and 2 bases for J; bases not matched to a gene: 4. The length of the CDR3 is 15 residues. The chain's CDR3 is CSARDVRGPGNTIYF. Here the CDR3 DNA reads TGCAGTGCTAGAGATGTAAGGGGGCCTGGAAACACCATATATTTT.

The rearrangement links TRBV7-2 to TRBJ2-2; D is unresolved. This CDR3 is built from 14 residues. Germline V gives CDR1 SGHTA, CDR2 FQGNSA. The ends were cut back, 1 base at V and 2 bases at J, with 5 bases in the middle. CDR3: CASSLVYNTGELFF. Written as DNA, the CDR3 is TGTGCCAGCAGCTTAGTTTATAACACCGGGGAGCTGTTTTTT.

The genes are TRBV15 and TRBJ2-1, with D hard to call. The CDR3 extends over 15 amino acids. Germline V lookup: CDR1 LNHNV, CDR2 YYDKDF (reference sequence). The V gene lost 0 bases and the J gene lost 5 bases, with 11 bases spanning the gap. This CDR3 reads CATSRDFSGHNEQFF. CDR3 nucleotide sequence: TGTGCCACCAGCAGAGATTTTTCAGGCCACAATGAGCAGTTCTTC.

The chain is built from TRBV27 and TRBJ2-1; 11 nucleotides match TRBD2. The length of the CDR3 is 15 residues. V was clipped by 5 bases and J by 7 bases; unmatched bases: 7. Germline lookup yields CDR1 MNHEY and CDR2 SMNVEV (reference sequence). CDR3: CASSVVLAGVNEQFF. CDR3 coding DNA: TGTGCCAGCAGTGTTGTACTAGCGGGAGTGAATGAGCAGTTCTTC.

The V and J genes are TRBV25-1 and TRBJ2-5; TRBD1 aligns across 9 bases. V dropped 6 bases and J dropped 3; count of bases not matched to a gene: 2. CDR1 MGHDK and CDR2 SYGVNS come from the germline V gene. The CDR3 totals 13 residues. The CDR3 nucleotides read TGTGCCAGCAGGGACAGGGGAGAAGAGACCCAGTACTTC. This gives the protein CASRDRGEETQYF. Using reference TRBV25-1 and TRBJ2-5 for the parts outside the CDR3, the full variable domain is EADIYQTPRYLVIGTGKKITLECSQTMGHDKMYWYQQDPGMELHLIHYSYGVNSTEKGDLSSESTVSRIRTEHFPLTLESARPSHTSQYLCASRDRGEETQYFGPGTRLLVL.

The CDR3 DNA sequence: TGCAGTGCAGCCACGACAGGCAACTCTGGAAACACCATATATTTT. Its protein product is CSAATTGNSGNTIYF. This chain joins TRBV20-1 and TRBJ1-3, with D maybe TRBD1 (6 bases). V was cut by 6 bases and J by 0 bases, with 15 bases left in between. CDR3 length: 15 residues. Germline CDR1 reads DFQATT; CDR2 reads SNEGSKA (reference sequence).

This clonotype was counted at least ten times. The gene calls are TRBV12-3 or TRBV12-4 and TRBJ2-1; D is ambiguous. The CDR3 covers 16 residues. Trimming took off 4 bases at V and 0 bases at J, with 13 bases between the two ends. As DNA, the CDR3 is TGTGCCAGCAGTTCCCTAAGCTCGAGCTCCTACAATGAGCAGTTCTTC. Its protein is CASSSLSSSSYNEQFF.

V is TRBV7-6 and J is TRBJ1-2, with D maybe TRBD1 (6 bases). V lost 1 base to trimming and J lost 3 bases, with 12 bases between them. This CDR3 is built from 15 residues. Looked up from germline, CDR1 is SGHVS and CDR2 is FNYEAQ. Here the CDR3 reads CASSLEAGVHYGYTF. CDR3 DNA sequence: TGTGCCAGCAGCTTAGAGGCAGGGGTCCACTATGGCTACACCTTC.

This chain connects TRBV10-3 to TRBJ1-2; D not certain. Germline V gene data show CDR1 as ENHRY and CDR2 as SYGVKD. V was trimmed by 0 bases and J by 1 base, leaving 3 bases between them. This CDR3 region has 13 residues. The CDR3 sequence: CAISESDNYGYTF. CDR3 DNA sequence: TGTGCCATCAGTGAGTCCGATAACTATGGCTACACCTTC.

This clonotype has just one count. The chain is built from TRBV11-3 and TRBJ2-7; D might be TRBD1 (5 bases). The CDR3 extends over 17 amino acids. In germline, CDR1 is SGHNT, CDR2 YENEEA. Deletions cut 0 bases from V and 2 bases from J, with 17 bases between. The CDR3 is CASSLEYRITSTYEQYF. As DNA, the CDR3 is TGTGCCAGCAGCTTAGAGTACAGGATCACCTCGACCTACGAGCAGTACTTC.